The T cell receptor beta chain under discussion was sequenced for a study of Graves' ophthalmopathy and Graves' hyperthyroidism. About the study: Peripheral blood samples were taken at initial diagnosis, before any treatment. General study results and limits: Both a roughly 64% sensitivity and an approximately 72% specificity characterized the model's predictions of ophthalmopathy progression.

This clonotype was counted many times. Antigen unknown. All donors with ophthalmopathy were recorded as having moderate-to-severe activity, CAS ≥3, NOSPECS ≥4 and a duration under 3 months. The evidence that diagnosis relied on was clinical symptoms, serum thyroxine, TRAb, thyroid ultrasound and orbital computed tomography. Amplification of the TCR beta CDR3 regions used RNA transcripts (as template). RT-PCR with HTBI primers came first, then second-round multiplex PCR. TCRdb re-called the multiplex PCR reads with MiXCR, one entry per CDR3 protein. This sample has 650,000 to 800,000 distinct CDR3 sequences, with over 40% found just once. J lost 3 bases, V lost 7 bases, and 8 bases had no gene match. Germline assignment: CDR1 DFQATT and CDR2 SNEGSKA (reference sequence). This CDR3 region has 13 residues.

The chain carries TRBV20-1 and TRBJ2-5; 7 positions agree with TRBD1. The sequenced material came from peripheral blood. This TCR was sampled from an adult man with Graves' ophthalmopathy. CDR3 nucleotide sequence: TGCAGTGTTAAGGGGACAGAGGAAGAGACCCAGTACTTC. It codes for CSVKGTEEETQYF.